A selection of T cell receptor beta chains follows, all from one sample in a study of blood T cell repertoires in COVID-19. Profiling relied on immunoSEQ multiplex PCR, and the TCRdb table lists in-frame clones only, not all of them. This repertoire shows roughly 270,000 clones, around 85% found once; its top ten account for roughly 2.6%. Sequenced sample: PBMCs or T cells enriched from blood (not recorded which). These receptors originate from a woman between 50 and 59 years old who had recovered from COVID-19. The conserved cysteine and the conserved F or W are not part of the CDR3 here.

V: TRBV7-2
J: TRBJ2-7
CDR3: ASSRNAAGVSYEQY

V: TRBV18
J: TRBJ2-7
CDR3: ASSPRRETYEQY

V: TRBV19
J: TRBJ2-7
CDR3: ASSISGFSAGAYEQY

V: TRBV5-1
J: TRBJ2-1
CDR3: ASSLVWGGDEQF

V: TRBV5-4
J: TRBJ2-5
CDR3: ATGVRGRYETQY

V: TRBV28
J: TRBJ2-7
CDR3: ASSSTGTGGYEQY

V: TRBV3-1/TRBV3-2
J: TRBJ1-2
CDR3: ASSLLEGVHGYT

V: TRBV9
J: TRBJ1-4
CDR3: ASSVGQGEKLF

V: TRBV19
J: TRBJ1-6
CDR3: ASSIDPGSFSPLH

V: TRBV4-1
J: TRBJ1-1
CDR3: ASSQDERDRPNTEAF

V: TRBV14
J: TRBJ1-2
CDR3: ASSRRGLANYGYT

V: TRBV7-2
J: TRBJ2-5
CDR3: ASSSRGEETQY

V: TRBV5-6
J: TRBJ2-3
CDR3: ASSLVGKELDTQY

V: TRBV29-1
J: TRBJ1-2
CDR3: SVESWGGSEYYGYT

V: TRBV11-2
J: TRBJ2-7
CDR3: ASSLYMSEDPDEQY

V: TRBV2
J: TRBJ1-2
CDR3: ASSSDRETHGGYT

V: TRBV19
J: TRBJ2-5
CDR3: ASSTQAVQETQY

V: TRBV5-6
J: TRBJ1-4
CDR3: ASSVDRGNEKLF

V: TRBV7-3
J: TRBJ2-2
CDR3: ASSLLGTSGAGELF

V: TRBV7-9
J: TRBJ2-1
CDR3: ASSSDWGLNEQF

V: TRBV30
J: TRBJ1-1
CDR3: AWSDQGNTEAF

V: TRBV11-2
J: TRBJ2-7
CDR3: ASRRPGTGFLEQY

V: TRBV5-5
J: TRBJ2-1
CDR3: ASRRDSYNEQF

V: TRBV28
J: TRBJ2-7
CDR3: ASSPYIGTGNFRSSYEQY

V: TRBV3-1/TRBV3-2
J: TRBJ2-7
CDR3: ASSQLDTYEQY

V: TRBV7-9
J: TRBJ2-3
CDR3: ASSLTLRNTQY

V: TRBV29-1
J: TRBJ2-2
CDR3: SVERSGGLF

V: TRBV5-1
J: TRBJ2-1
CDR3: ASSLERQGDEQF

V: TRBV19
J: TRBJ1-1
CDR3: ASSAPPEGWTEAF

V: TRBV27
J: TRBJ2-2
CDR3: ASSLSGRGQSGELF

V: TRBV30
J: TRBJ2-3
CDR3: AWRDGRFTDTQY

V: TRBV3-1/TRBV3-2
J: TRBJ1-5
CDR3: ASSQGARGAGNQPQH

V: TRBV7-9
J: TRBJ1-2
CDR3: ASSSIFTGEPNGYT

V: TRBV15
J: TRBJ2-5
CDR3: ATSSRDRGLETQY

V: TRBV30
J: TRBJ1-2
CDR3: AWSVTLSLTNSYGYT

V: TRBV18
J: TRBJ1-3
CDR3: ASSFNPGTGAGNTIY

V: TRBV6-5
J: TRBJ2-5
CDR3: ASSWDRGELKTQY

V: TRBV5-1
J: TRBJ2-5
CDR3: ASSLDRAAETQY

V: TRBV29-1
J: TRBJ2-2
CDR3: SALTTGRTGELF